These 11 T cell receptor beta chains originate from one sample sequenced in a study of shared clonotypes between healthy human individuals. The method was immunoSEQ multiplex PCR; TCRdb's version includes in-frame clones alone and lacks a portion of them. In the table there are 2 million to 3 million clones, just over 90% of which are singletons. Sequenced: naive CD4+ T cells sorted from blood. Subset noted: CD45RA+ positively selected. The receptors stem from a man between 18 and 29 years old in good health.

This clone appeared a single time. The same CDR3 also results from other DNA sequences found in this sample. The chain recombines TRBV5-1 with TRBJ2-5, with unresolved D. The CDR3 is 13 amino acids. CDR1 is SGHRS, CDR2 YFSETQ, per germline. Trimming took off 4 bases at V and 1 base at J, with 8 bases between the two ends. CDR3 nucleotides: TGCGCCAGCAGCCCGGGCCCCCAAGAGACCCAGTACTTC. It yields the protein CASSPGPQETQYF. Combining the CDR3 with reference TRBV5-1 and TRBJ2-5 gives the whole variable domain KAGVTQTPRYLIKTRGQQVTLSCSPISGHRSVSWYQQTPGQGLQFLFEYFSETQRNKGNFPGRFSGRQFSNSRSEMNVSTLELGDSALYLCASSPGPQETQYFGPGTRLLVL.

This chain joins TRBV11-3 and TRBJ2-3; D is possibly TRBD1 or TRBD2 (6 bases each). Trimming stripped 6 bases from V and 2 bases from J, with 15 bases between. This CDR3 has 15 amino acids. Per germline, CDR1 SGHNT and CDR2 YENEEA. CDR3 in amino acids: CASSMGGLSTDTQYF. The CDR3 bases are TGTGCCAGCAGTATGGGGGGCCTCTCCACAGATACGCAGTATTTT.

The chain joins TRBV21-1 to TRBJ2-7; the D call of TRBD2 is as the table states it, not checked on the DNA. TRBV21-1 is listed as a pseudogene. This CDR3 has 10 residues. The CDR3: CPGVSYEQYF. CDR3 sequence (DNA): TGCCCGGGGGTTTCCTACGAGCAGTACTTC.

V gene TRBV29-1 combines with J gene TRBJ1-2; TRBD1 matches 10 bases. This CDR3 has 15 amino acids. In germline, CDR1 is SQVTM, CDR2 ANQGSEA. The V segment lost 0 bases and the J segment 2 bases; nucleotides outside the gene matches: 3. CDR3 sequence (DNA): TGCAGCGTTGAAGATGGGGGACAGGGGAACTATGGCTACACCTTC. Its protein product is CSVEDGGQGNYGYTF. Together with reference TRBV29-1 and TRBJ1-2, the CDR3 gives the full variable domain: SAVISQKPSRDICQRGTSLTIQCQVDSQVTMMFWYRQQPGQSLTLIATANQGSEATYESGFVIDKFPISRPNLTFSTLTVSNMSPEDSSIYLCSVEDGGQGNYGYTFGSGTRLTVV.

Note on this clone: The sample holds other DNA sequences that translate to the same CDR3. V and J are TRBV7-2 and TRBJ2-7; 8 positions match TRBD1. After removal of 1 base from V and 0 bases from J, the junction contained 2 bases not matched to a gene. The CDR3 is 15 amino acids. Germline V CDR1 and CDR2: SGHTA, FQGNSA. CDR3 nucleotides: TGTGCCAGCAGCTTAGGGACAGGGATCTCCTACGAGCAGTACTTC. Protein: CASSLGTGISYEQYF.

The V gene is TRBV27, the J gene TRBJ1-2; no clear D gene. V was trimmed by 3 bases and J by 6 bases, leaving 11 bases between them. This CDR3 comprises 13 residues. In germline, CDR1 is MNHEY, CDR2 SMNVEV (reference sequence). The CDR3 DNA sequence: TGTGCCAGCAGTTTGACTAGGGCCCATGGCTACACCTTC. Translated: CASSLTRAHGYTF.

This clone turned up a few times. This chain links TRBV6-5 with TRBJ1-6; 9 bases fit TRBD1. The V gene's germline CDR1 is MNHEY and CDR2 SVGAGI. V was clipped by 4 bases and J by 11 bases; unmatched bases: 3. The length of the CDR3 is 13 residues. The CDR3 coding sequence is TGTGCCAGCAGTTCGACAGGGGGGGCACCCCTCCACTTT. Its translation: CASSSTGGAPLHF.

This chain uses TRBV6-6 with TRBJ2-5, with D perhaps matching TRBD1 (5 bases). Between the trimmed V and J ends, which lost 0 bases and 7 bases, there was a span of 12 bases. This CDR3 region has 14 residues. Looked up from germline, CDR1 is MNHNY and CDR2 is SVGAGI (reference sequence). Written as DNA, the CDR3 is TGTGCCAGCAGTTACTCGACAGCACGTGGGACCCAGTACTTC. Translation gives CASSYSTARGTQYF.

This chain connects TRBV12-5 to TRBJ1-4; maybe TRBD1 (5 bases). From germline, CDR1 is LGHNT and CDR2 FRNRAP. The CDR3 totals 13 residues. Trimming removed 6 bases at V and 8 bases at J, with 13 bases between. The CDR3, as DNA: TGTGCTAGTGGATATGGACAACCCGAAAAACTGTTTTTT. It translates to CASGYGQPEKLFF.

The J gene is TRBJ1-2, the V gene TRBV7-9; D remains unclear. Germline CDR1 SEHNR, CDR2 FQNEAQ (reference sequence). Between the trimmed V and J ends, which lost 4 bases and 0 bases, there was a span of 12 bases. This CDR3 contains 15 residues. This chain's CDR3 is CASSSDRQTNYGYTF. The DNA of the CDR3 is TGTGCCAGCAGCTCGGATCGCCAGACTAACTATGGCTACACCTTC.

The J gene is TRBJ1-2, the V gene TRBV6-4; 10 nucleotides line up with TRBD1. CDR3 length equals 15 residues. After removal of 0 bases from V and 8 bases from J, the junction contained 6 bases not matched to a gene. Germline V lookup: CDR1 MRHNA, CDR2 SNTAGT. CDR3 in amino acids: CASSDSSGQGKGYTF. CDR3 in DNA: TGTGCCAGCAGTGACTCATCGGGACAGGGGAAGGGCTACACCTTC.